This entry lists 27 T cell receptor beta chains sequenced from one sample in a study of T cells after yellow fever vaccination. MiXCR, run by TCRdb on the 5' RACE reads, gives a single entry per CDR3 protein. The data contain some 340,000 distinct CDR3 sequences, over 8.5% of them singletons. The specimen comprised CD4+ T cells sorted from PBMCs, sampled 45 days after the yellow fever booster vaccination. These receptors came from a man younger than 35 who received the YFV17D yellow fever vaccine.

This clonotype was counted ten times or more. CDR3 sequence reads: CASSSPSYSGNTIYF. For the CDR3, the DNA is TGTGCCAGCAGCTCCCCGTCCTACTCTGGAAACACCATATATTTT. The chain has TRBV7-9 and TRBJ1-3, with D unresolved. Trimming removed 4 bases from V and 0 bases from J, with 10 bases in between. From germline, CDR1 is SEHNR and CDR2 FQNEAQ (reference sequence). The CDR3 covers 15 residues.

The table lists this clonotype with a count of one. The chain carries TRBV2 and TRBJ1-1, with D perhaps TRBD1 (5 bases). The CDR3 totals 13 residues. Germline V gives CDR1 SNHLY, CDR2 FYNNEI. Trimming took off 7 bases at V and 5 bases at J, with 14 bases between the two ends. The CDR3 coding sequence is TGTGCCAGCACCCGGGGCCCGGGGACTGAAGCTTTCTTT. Translated, it gives CASTRGPGTEAFF.

This rearrangement joins TRBV5-6 to TRBJ1-2, with D tentatively TRBD1 (5 bases). The germline V gene has CDR1 SGHDT and CDR2 YYEEEE. Trimming took 6 bases from V and 1 from J, leaving 10 bases between them. This CDR3 has 13 residues. Written as DNA, the CDR3 is TGTGCCAGCATCATGGGGGGTAACTATGGCTACACCTTC. This gives the protein CASIMGGNYGYTF.

V and J are TRBV5-1 and TRBJ2-3, with 10 positions matching TRBD1. This CDR3 has 15 residues. Germline lookup yields CDR1 SGHRS and CDR2 YFSETQ. Trimming removed 0 bases from V and 5 bases from J; junction bases left unmatched: 3. CDR3 DNA: TGCGCCAGCAGCTTGGGGGACAGGGGTTTAGATACGCAGTATTTT. It encodes CASSLGDRGLDTQYF.

This clonotype has a handful of counts. The junction departs from the called germline gene at one end, perhaps through a read error. This chain links TRBV2 with TRBJ2-7; TRBD2 agrees at 9 bases. Germline CDR1 and CDR2: SNHLY and FYNNEI. The length of the CDR3 is 13 residues. The CDR3: CASRLQAGGPSSF. The CDR3 DNA reads TGTGCCAGCAGGTTGCAAGCGGGGGGACCGTCAAGCTTC.

On this clonotype itself: Germline is not matched at one junction end, which may reflect a read error. The chain joins TRBV18 to TRBJ1-6, with D unresolved. In germline, CDR1 is KGHSH, CDR2 LQKENI. The CDR3 has 16 amino acids. The CDR3 DNA follows: TGTCCCAGCTCACCCAATGAGGTCATTGGCTCCTCACCCCTCCACTTT. This translates into CPSSPNEVIGSSPLHF.

The J gene is TRBJ1-1, the V gene TRBV5-1; 7 positions agree with TRBD1. Germline CDR1 and CDR2: SGHRS and YFSETQ. With 5 bases clipped from V and 2 bases from J, the junction kept 6 bases outside the gene matches. CDR3 length: 14 amino acids. CDR3 coding DNA: TGCGCCAGCAGTACGGGACAGTTAAACACTGAAGCTTTCTTT. Amino acids: CASSTGQLNTEAFF.

The chain links TRBV30 to TRBJ1-1; 11 bases align to TRBD1. V shed 4 bases and J 3 bases; nucleotides not matched to a gene: 4. CDR3 length: 14 amino acids. CDR1 is GTSNPN and CDR2 is SVGIG in the germline V gene (reference sequence). The CDR3 spells CAWTRDRGYTEAFF. In DNA, the CDR3 is TGTGCCTGGACCCGGGACAGGGGGTACACTGAAGCTTTCTTT.

In this sample, this clonotype turned up many times. The chain recombines TRBV7-6 with TRBJ2-5; maybe TRBD2 (7 bases). V lost 2 bases, J lost 3 bases, and 16 bases lay in between. Germline V lookup: CDR1 SGHVS, CDR2 FNYEAQ. The CDR3 loop spans 16 amino acids. The CDR3 nucleotides read TGTGCCAGCAGCTTAACGGGGGGCCGAGGGAAAGAGACCCAGTACTTC. This gives the protein CASSLTGGRGKETQYF.

This sequence joins TRBV20-1 and TRBJ2-2; D may be TRBD2 (6 bases). This CDR3 has 14 amino acids. Trimming removed 3 bases from V and 5 bases from J, with 13 bases in between. From germline, CDR1 is DFQATT and CDR2 SNEGSKA (reference sequence). DNA for the CDR3: TGCAGTGCTAGGACTAGGGTAGATACCGGGGAGCTGTTTTTT. Its translation is CSARTRVDTGELFF.

The rearrangement uses TRBV20-1 and TRBJ1-1, with D perhaps TRBD1 (6 bases). The germline CDR1 and CDR2 sequences are DFQATT and SNEGSKA (reference sequence). The CDR3 is 14 residues long. Trimming took 1 base from V and 1 from J, leaving 10 bases between them. The CDR3 DNA sequence: TGCAGTGCTAGAGGCACCAGGGGGAACACTGAAGCTTTCTTT. Amino acid sequence: CSARGTRGNTEAFF.

This clonotype appeared a few times. This rearrangement joins TRBV27 to TRBJ2-6; 11 bases map to TRBD1. J was trimmed by 0 bases and V by 5 bases; bases with no gene match: 6. This CDR3 spans 18 amino acids. Germline V gene lookup returns CDR1 MNHEY and CDR2 SMNVEV (reference sequence). CDR3 protein: CASSPSGTGGSGANVLTF. The CDR3 region has the DNA TGTGCCAGCAGTCCTTCCGGGACAGGGGGCTCTGGGGCCAACGTCCTGACTTTC.

This clonotype has just a few counts. This sequence joins TRBV14 and TRBJ1-2; D gene uncertain. The CDR3 has 15 amino acids. Per the germline V gene, CDR1 is SGHDN and CDR2 is FVKESK. Trimming took off 0 bases at V and 3 bases at J, with 11 bases between the two ends. Here the CDR3 DNA reads TGTGCCAGCAGCCAAGATAAGGTCCGGGACTATGGCTACACCTTC. Its protein product is CASSQDKVRDYGYTF.

The chain uses TRBV6-1 and TRBJ2-5, with a weak D call TRBD1 (5 bases). Deletions cut 9 bases from V and 7 bases from J, with 27 bases between. The CDR3 loop spans 16 amino acids. Germline CDR1 and CDR2: MNHNS and SASEGT. The CDR3 DNA reads TGTGCCAGTATGCCAGCGAACCCAGGGATTTCGGGGACCCAGTACTTC. Translated: CASMPANPGISGTQYF.

J is TRBJ2-3 and V is TRBV5-1; 9 bases fit TRBD2. The length of the CDR3 is 17 residues. Trimming at V came to 3 bases and at J to 2 bases, leaving 10 bases not matched to a gene. The germline V gene has CDR1 SGHRS and CDR2 YFSETQ. The CDR3 DNA reads as TGCGCCAGCAGCTCCCTCCTCACTAGCGGGTCCACAGATACGCAGTATTTT. It codes for CASSSLLTSGSTDTQYF.

CDR3: CASSQDQGVDGYTF. In DNA, the CDR3 is TGCGCCAGCAGCCAAGATCAGGGTGTAGACGGCTACACCTTC. This chain links TRBV4-1 with TRBJ1-2; tentative D call: TRBD1 (5 bases). CDR3 size: 14 residues. V lost 0 bases and J lost 8, with 13 bases in between. Germline CDR1 is MGHRA and CDR2 is YSYEKL.

This clonotype has at least ten counts. Here the CDR3 DNA reads TGTGCCATCGGGCAGCGGAACACTGAAGCTTTCTTT. It codes for CAIGQRNTEAFF. The chain has TRBV10-3 and TRBJ1-1, with D hard to call. The CDR3 covers 12 residues. V shed 8 bases and J shed 1 base, with 8 bases lying between them. Germline CDR1 reads ENHRY; CDR2 reads SYGVKD.

The chain is built from TRBV4-3 and TRBJ2-3, with 7 bases that match TRBD1. Trimming removed 1 base from V and 6 bases from J; junction bases left unmatched: 7. The CDR3 spans 15 residues. Germline CDR1 reads LGHNA; CDR2 reads YSLEER. CDR3: CASSQGQGPFDTQYF. CDR3 bases: TGCGCCAGCAGCCAAGGACAGGGACCCTTCGATACGCAGTATTTT.

V usage is TRBV2 and J usage is TRBJ2-7; TRBD2 might be the D (6 bases). The V end lost 5 bases, the J end lost 2 bases, and 13 bases lay between the germline ends. Germline CDR1 is SNHLY and CDR2 is FYNNEI. The CDR3 loop spans 14 amino acids. The CDR3 here is CASSKGGVPYEQYV. In DNA form, the CDR3 reads TGTGCCAGCAGTAAAGGCGGGGTCCCCTACGAGCAGTACGTC.

This clonotype was recorded a few times. The gene calls are TRBV30 and TRBJ1-1; possibly TRBD1 for D (5 bases). Between the trimmed V and J ends, which lost 5 bases and 7 bases, there was a span of 8 bases. The CDR3 totals 10 residues. The germline V gene encodes CDR1 GTSNPN and CDR2 SVGIG (reference sequence). The DNA for the CDR3 is TGTGCCTGGTTGGGGGGTGAAGCTTTCTTT. Amino acid sequence: CAWLGGEAFF.

This clonotype came up a few times. The chain's CDR3 is CASRHDAGGEQYV. The CDR3 bases are TGTGCCAGCAGACACGACGCGGGGGGGGAGCAGTACGTC. The chain has TRBV5-6 and TRBJ2-7; 9 positions agree with TRBD2. The J segment lost 7 bases and the V segment lost 5 bases, leaving 7 bases of the junction unmatched. Germline CDR1 reads SGHDT; CDR2 reads YYEEEE. CDR3 size: 13 residues.

CDR3 DNA sequence: TGTGCCAGCAGTTTCGGACAGGTGGGGATGAACACTGAAGCTTTCTTT. As protein: CASSFGQVGMNTEAFF. The chain combines TRBV7-9 with TRBJ1-1, with 7 bases fitting TRBD1. CDR3 length equals 16 residues. V lost 6 bases and J lost 0; bases outside the gene matches: 10. Germline values: CDR1 SEHNR, CDR2 FQNEAQ (reference sequence).

This clonotype turned up a few times. V gene TRBV5-1 combines with J gene TRBJ2-5; 7 bases match TRBD1. CDR3 size: 19 residues. Germline assignment: CDR1 SGHRS and CDR2 YFSETQ. The V segment lost 4 bases and the J segment 2 bases; nucleotides outside the gene matches: 20. The CDR3 reads CASSPGRQGEWRRQETQYF. In nucleotides, the CDR3 is TGCGCCAGCAGCCCCGGCAGACAGGGAGAATGGCGTAGGCAAGAGACCCAGTACTTC. Together with reference TRBV5-1 and TRBJ2-5, the CDR3 gives the full variable domain: KAGVTQTPRYLIKTRGQQVTLSCSPISGHRSVSWYQQTPGQGLQFLFEYFSETQRNKGNFPGRFSGRQFSNSRSEMNVSTLELGDSALYLCASSPGRQGEWRRQETQYFGPGTRLLVL.

This clonotype was counted between two and nine times. The rearrangement joins TRBV7-9 to TRBJ1-6, with D perhaps matching TRBD1 (6 bases). Germline V gives CDR1 SEHNR, CDR2 FQNEAQ (reference sequence). The V end lost 0 bases, the J end lost 11 bases, and 14 bases lay between the germline ends. There are 15 residues in the CDR3. This chain's CDR3 is CASSLAGRGGPPLHF. As DNA, the CDR3 is TGTGCCAGCAGCTTAGCTGGCAGGGGTGGCCCACCCCTCCACTTT.

In its sample, this clonotype was seen a few times. CDR3 DNA sequence: TGTGCCAGCAGCGCCGGGGTCCAAGATACGCAGTATTTT. Protein product: CASSAGVQDTQYF. The chain combines TRBV9 with TRBJ2-3; tentative D call: TRBD2 (5 bases). Germline V gives CDR1 SGDLS, CDR2 YYNGEE. The CDR3 has 13 amino acids. Trimming took 3 bases from V and 5 from J, leaving 10 bases between them.

This clonotype was seen many times. V and J are TRBV5-1 and TRBJ2-3; D not resolved. Germline V gene data show CDR1 as SGHRS and CDR2 as YFSETQ. V gave up 2 bases and J gave up 3 bases, with 10 bases separating them. This CDR3 is 14 amino acids long. This chain's CDR3 is CASSFGVRTDTQYF. The CDR3 DNA follows: TGCGCCAGCAGCTTTGGTGTGAGGACAGATACGCAGTATTTT.

The V and J genes are TRBV7-8 and TRBJ2-7, with 7 bases fitting TRBD1. CDR3 size: 13 residues. V lost 3 bases to trimming and J lost 4 bases; unmatched junction nucleotides: 3. Germline CDR1 reads SGHVS; CDR2 reads FQNEAQ. The DNA for the CDR3 is TGTGCCAGCAGCTTCACAGGGGTTTACGAGCAGTACGTC. As protein: CASSFTGVYEQYV.